The present entry profiles one TCR beta chain with its context. The antigen it recognizes is unknown. Base qualities are missing; no much larger clone stands one base away. These data originate in a study of cytomegalovirus exposure and HLA in healthy donors (dated by TCRdb to the late 2010s). Regarding the study in general: In an earlier analysis of approximately 640 of the donors, 276 Gb of sequence data and approximately 120 million unique TCR beta sequences from 180 million or so T cells were reported. An early release covering approximately 600 HLA-typed donors comprised about 300 gigabases of sequencing data and tens of millions of unique TCR sequences. Among the 398 genotyped donors, more than 70% belonged to the genetic ancestry cluster associated with self-reported Caucasian donors. The study aimed to test whether signatures of past pathogen exposure could be identified by cataloging public T cell receptors. The T cell repertoires of 666 subjects were profiled by immunosequencing and related to cytomegalovirus serostatus. A separate validation cohort of 100 to 150 different subjects was used in addition to the 666-subject first cohort. To predict cytomegalovirus infection status, the study combined high-throughput TCR immunosequencing, statistical association of individual TCRs with disease status, and machine learning. A later analysis re-examined previously published TCR beta repertoires from 610 or so donors and added high-resolution HLA genotyping to investigate patterns of TCR occurrence. In the later analysis, no new phenotypic data were used to find candidate immune exposures; instead, reliance was placed on TCR beta sequences and their occurrence across donors. An earlier analysis of some 500 of the donors used high-throughput TCR beta sequencing to judge whether each TCR beta V gene segment behaved as functional or pseudogenic. Donor age, sex, ethnicity and CMV serostatus were compiled together with the repertoire data. In a later genetic analysis, genome-wide SNP genotypes for about three fifths of the 666 donors were used, and that subset was treated as a discovery cohort. All discovery cohort repertoires had been generated using a single sequencing platform. Both class I and class II loci were covered by HLA typing, at four-digit resolution. The number of typed donors differed by locus: about 629-630 for A, B, C, DRB1 and DQB1; 500 to 550 for DQA1; approximately 600 for DPA1; and around 490 for DPB1. Roughly five DR-DQ haplotypes were handled as single units for association and clustering, since linkage in the cohort was strong. On average, around 200,000 unique TCR beta nucleotide sequences were sequenced per donor among some 430 genotyped donors of the cohort, with roughly 20% of those sequences being non-productive.

The cohort comprised several hundred healthy bone marrow donors. All cohort members were sampled while nominally healthy, although unrecorded immune exposures were likely present. The donor was CMV seronegative and was included in the group of a few hundred seronegative cohort members. A peripheral blood sample was provided by each donor, and peripheral blood mononuclear cells were used for TCR beta sequencing. Genomic DNA was extracted from the blood cell samples with the Qiagen DNeasy Blood Extraction Kit. The paper as a whole reports these results and caveats: A further reported finding was that TCR beta sequences accurately predicted the HLA-A and HLA-B alleles for most subjects in the first cohort. A later analysis found that TCR association rates varied across HLA loci, with DRB1 alleles showing the most associated TCRs and HLA-C alleles the fewest. Because some donors lacked HLA typing at each locus, the association tests relied only on the typed subset. Because counts were too low, roughly 16 rarely observed V segments, including chromosome 9 orphons, were excluded from the earlier analysis of 587 of the donors. A total of 150 to 200 TCR beta chains were listed by the study as associated with cytomegalovirus. A later analysis found that most CMV-associated TCR beta chains appeared HLA-restricted, with HLA associations seemingly driven largely by CMV exposure. A group of highly shared sequence variants was considered likely to be a technical artifact of the sequencing pipeline. At a false discovery rate of 0.05, a later analysis linked about 17,000 TCR beta sequences to specific HLA alleles. Correlated functional status among segregating V segments might be attributable to linkage disequilibrium, but an unknown experimental factor could not be ruled out. In an earlier analysis of some 540 of the donors, most TCR beta V segments appeared in productive rearrangements about 87% or about 30% of the time, broadly matching IMGT annotations. Compared with the approximately 720-donor mean, donors in an Asian-associated ancestry cluster had fewer N-insertions in productive TCRs, according to a later genetic analysis. A later genetic analysis associated a missense DCLRE1C variant with V-gene and J-gene trimming of TCR beta chains, and an independent cohort replicated the association. According to a later analysis, parvovirus B19, influenza, CMV and Epstein-Barr virus appeared linked to several top co-occurrence clusters. When HLA alleles, especially DR and DQ, strongly co-occurred, attributing TCR associations to individual alleles was difficult. In this cohort, only TCR beta chains were sequenced, and detectable features were limited by the absence of alpha or paired-chain data. The 87-base-pair reads could not distinguish some IMGT-functional V segments, including TRBV6-2 and TRBV6-3, so those segments were excluded. Compared with equally common non-associated chains, HLA-associated TCR beta chains in a later analysis were more clonally expanded and had lower generation probabilities. Three of the identified cytomegalovirus-associated TCR beta chains were confirmed in vitro to be specific for cytomegalovirus antigens. The classifier was reported to diagnose cytomegalovirus status with high specificity and sensitivity in both the original cohort and the validation cohort. Across donors, most TCR sequences were observed very rarely, whereas some public TCRs were present in many individuals. For the cohort, immune exposure information was limited to CMV serostatus. The authors suggested that the approach could potentially be generalized to other disease states and immunological phenotypes. Roughly uniform sequencing depth across donors was assumed in presence/absence analyses, although this assumption may not hold.

The library was obtained by the immunoSEQ multiplex PCR assay. For the multiplex PCR, a mixture combining 60 forward primers for TCR Vbeta segments and 13 reverse primers for TCR Jbeta segments was used. A multiplex PCR assay on genomic DNA amplified the CDR3 region of rearranged TCR beta genes. Amplified TCR beta libraries were sequenced as 87-base-pair reads on the Illumina HiSeq System. In the source study's methods: In a later analysis, tens of millions of unique TCR beta chains were counted across the approximately 640 repertoires, and roughly 11 million of these chains were shared by at least two donors. Raw reads were error-corrected and collapsed into unique sequences by a nearest-neighbor algorithm in which closely related sequences were merged to remove PCR and sequencing errors. V, D and J gene segments were assigned by aligning CDR3 sequences to IMGT reference sequences. For a sequence to be retained, at least a six-nucleotide match to both a V gene segment and a J gene segment was required. Rearrangements were classified as productive when the CDR3 lacked stop codons and remained in frame with V and J, and all other rearrangements were classified as non-productive. CDR3 was defined according to IMGT convention as the region running from the second conserved V-encoded cysteine to the conserved J-encoded phenylalanine. The earlier analysis of 500 to 750 of the donors excluded any sequence lacking an unambiguous match to a single V gene segment. In an earlier analysis of approximately 500 of the donors, a V segment was called functional when productive rearrangements were above 56.7%, and segregating when the standard deviation between donors exceeded 5%. A statistical classification framework was built to diagnose cytomegalovirus status from the catalog of TCR beta chain sequences. A later analysis assigned V and J genes by comparing TCR nucleotide sequences with IMGT/GENE-DB human TR gene sequences. The TCRdist pipeline was used in a later analysis to assign CDR3 sequences and most-parsimonious VDJ recombination scenarios. In a later analysis, each TCR beta chain was defined by its CDR3 amino acid sequence together with its V-gene family, and reads without a unique V-gene family were excluded. A later analysis removed over 500 highly shared, low-generation-probability nucleotide sequences to deal with suspected cross-contamination and a sequencing artifact. In a later analysis, a clonal expansion index for each public chain was calculated from normalized within-repertoire ranks of inferred template counts. A later analysis computed generation probabilities with a VDJ recombination model fitted to out-of-frame rearrangements, and checked the results against IGoR. Hypergeometric tests were used in a later analysis to score TCR-TCR, TCR-HLA and TCR-CMV co-occurrence, with a repertoire-size bias correction applied to the TCR pairs. In a later analysis, false discovery rates were estimated by permuting HLA or CMV assignments 20 times. In a later analysis, co-occurring TCRs were grouped using DBSCAN, and TCRdist sequence similarity was added for clustering within HLA-allele-positive subsets. Repertoires with fewer than 30,000 or more than 120,000 public chains were left out of co-occurrence clustering, as were a few repertoires with anomalous nucleotide sharing. The table was pulled from immuneACCESS by TCRdb, which kept in-frame rearrangements only. Such tables lose some clones; where checked, under half of the loss comes from unresolved V genes, and the rest has no known cause. That table is the source of V, J and clone size, and D and trimming were worked out from the DNA. The sample table contains 130,000 to 150,000 clones; only one count was recorded for around 76% of them. The leading ten clones occupy less than 3% of the sample.

The CDR3 contains 15 residues, cysteine and phenylalanine counted. Just CDR3 DNA is preserved here, 45 bases in frame from base 1. V is pared back by 0 bases and J by 3 bases, with 8 bases lying between the germline termini. CDR1 WNHNN and CDR2 SYGVQD are derived from the germline V gene (reference sequence). The specimen was PBMCs. The TCR sequence derives from a male donor in good health and CMV-seronegative. The chain uses TRBV10-1 and TRBJ2-2, with a tentative D gene TRBD2 over 6 matching bases. The nucleotide sequence reads as follows: TGCGCCAGCAGTGAGTCCGGGACTTACACCGGGGAGCTGTTTTTT. Translated, it gives CASSESGTYTGELFF.